The next 3 T cell receptor beta chains were all read from a single sample in a study of CD8 T cells in Susac syndrome. Reverse transcription of roughly 0.5 to 1 ug RNA used random hexamers. TCRdb redid the calling of the immunoSEQ multiplex PCR reads with MiXCR, one entry per CDR3 protein. The table lists 170,000 or so distinct CDR3 sequences, around 96% of them singletons. Material: CD4+ T cells from PBMCs. These TCRs come from a human donor with Susac syndrome.

DNA for the CDR3: TGTGCCACCAGTCTAGGTCCCTCGCCCCAGCATTTT. Residues: CATSLGPSPQHF. The chain carries TRBV24-1 and TRBJ1-5; D unresolved. V was pared by 6 bases and J by 9 bases, with 11 bases between. The CDR3 runs 12 residues. CDR1 and CDR2 from the germline V gene are KGHDR and SFDVKD.

This sequence joins TRBV25-1 and TRBJ2-7; 7 bases line up with TRBD2. CDR1 and CDR2 from the germline V gene are MGHDK and SYGVNS. J was trimmed by 5 bases and V by 7 bases; bases with no gene match: 8. CDR3 length: 13 amino acids. The CDR3 reads CASTRWEGDEQYV. The CDR3 DNA follows: TGTGCCAGCACCCGCTGGGAGGGAGACGAGCAGTACGTC.

The rearrangement links TRBV30 to TRBJ1-3; no clear D gene. Germline V gene sequence: CDR1 GTSNPN, CDR2 SVGIG (reference sequence). Trimming removed 5 bases from V and 4 bases from J, with 6 bases in between. The CDR3 is made up of 11 amino acids. In nucleotides, the CDR3 is TGTGCCTGGCGGACGGGAAACACCATATATTTT. This codes for CAWRTGNTIYF.